This TCR beta chain was retrieved from a study of molecular identifiers for immune sequencing clone quantification. One entry per CDR3 protein, called by TCRdb with MiXCR from the PCR reads. The data show about 640,000 distinct CDR3 sequences, about 20% seen once. The J segment lost 5 bases and the V segment lost 0 bases, leaving 4 bases of the junction unmatched. This CDR3 has 16 residues. Germline lookup yields CDR1 MNHEY and CDR2 SMNVEV (reference sequence). Naive CD8 library inputs spanned about 17,000 to 1,100,000 sorted cells and 10%, 30% or 50% RNA. This sequence was found in a human donor in good health. Some libraries in this study had Jurkat cell RNA spiked in. The V call is TRBV27, the J call TRBJ2-1; 10 bases are a match to TRBD2. The sequencing input was naive CD8+ T cells from blood, with Jurkat cell RNA spiked in. The subset here: FACS-sorted CD8+CD4-CCR7+CD45RA+ naive T cells. CDR3 sequence (DNA): TGTGCCAGCAGTTTATCCGGGACTAGCGCACACAATGAGCAGTTCTTC. Its translation: CASSLSGTSAHNEQFF.